This TCR beta chain was profiled in a study of cytomegalovirus exposure and HLA in healthy donors. Study-wide background: Around 80 million unique TCRs from HLA-typed donors were held in an early data release.

The primer mix had 60 Vbeta and 13 Jbeta primers. Original processing notes: Later analysis identified around 85 million unique TCR beta chains, 9 million to 12 million shared. Generated by immunoSEQ multiplex PCR, the TCRdb table keeps only in-frame clones and is missing some. V and J calls and clone size come straight from that table; D and trimming were deduced from the DNA. This table holds under 200,000 clones, about 88% found once. Overall study results and limits: It is likely that the observed cluster of highly shared sequence variants was a sequencing artifact.

In regard to this clone: The target antigen is unknown.

V lost 0 bases, J lost 5 bases, and 14 bases lay in between. The length of the CDR3 is 15 residues. In germline, CDR1 is SGDLS, CDR2 YYNGEE. The specimen sequenced was PBMCs. V usage is TRBV9 and J usage is TRBJ2-5, with D possibly matching TRBD2 (7 bases). This clonotype was sampled from a man younger than 40 in good health and CMV-seropositive. The CDR3 DNA is TGTGCCAGCAGCGTAGGGCCGAGGGGGGGGGAGACCCAGTACTTC. Protein sequence: CASSVGPRGGETQYF.